The 20 T cell receptor beta chains listed next were all sequenced from one sample in a study of blood T cell repertoires in COVID-19. The table came from immunoSEQ multiplex PCR; TCRdb's copy has only in-frame clones and leaves some out. The sample records roughly 250,000 clones, around 90% being singletons. The sequenced sample consisted of PBMCs or T cells enriched from blood (not recorded which). These receptors were collected from a woman aged 50 to 65 who had recovered from COVID-19.

V is TRBV4-2 and J is TRBJ2-7; maybe TRBD2 (6 bases). CDR1 is LGHNA, CDR2 YNFKEQ, per germline. Between the trimmed V and J ends, which lost 0 bases and 1 base, there was a span of 13 bases. The CDR3 extends over 16 amino acids. In nucleotides, the CDR3 is TGTGCCAGCAGCCAAGATCAGGCAGGAGGGTCCTACGAGCAGTACTTC. Translation: CASSQDQAGGSYEQYF.

The chain carries TRBV12-3 or TRBV12-4 and TRBJ2-7; D remains unclear. The CDR3 has 13 residues. Trimming cost V 2 bases and J 4 bases, with 9 bases left between them. In DNA form, the CDR3 reads TGTGCCAGCAGTTTAAGGCGGTTATACGAGCAGTACTTC. As protein: CASSLRRLYEQYF.

The chain links TRBV29-1 to TRBJ2-5, with 7 bases fitting TRBD1. This CDR3 contains 15 residues. Germline assignment: CDR1 SQVTM and CDR2 ANQGSEA. Germline trimming cut 1 base from V and 2 bases from J; bases unmatched to any gene: 7. DNA for the CDR3: TGCAGCGTTGAAGGGGGGACAGACGTACAAGAGACCCAGTACTTC. Its translation: CSVEGGTDVQETQYF. Variable domain in full (rest from reference TRBV29-1 and TRBJ2-5): SAVISQKPSRDICQRGTSLTIQCQVDSQVTMMFWYRQQPGQSLTLIATANQGSEATYESGFVIDKFPISRPNLTFSTLTVSNMSPEDSSIYLCSVEGGTDVQETQYFGPGTRLLVL.

This chain links TRBV5-1 with TRBJ2-7; the D is unclear. Germline values: CDR1 SGHRS, CDR2 YFSETQ. Trimming took off 0 bases at V and 2 bases at J, with 9 bases between the two ends. The CDR3 is 14 amino acids. The CDR3 reads CASSLEHSPYEQYF. The CDR3 DNA sequence: TGCGCCAGCAGCTTGGAACACAGCCCCTACGAGCAGTACTTC.

The DNA of the CDR3 is TGTGCCAGCAGCTTCAGGACAGGGGGCGGTAGTGGCTACACCTTC. Translating it yields CASSFRTGGGSGYTF. The gene calls are TRBV5-4 and TRBJ1-2, with 11 bases aligning to TRBD1. Losses at the gene ends were 2 bases for V and 7 bases for J; bases not matched to a gene: 7. This CDR3 has 15 amino acids. In germline, CDR1 is SGHNT, CDR2 YYREEE (reference sequence).

The count of this clone is one. The chain combines TRBV7-8 with TRBJ1-5; D gene ambiguous. The CDR3 is made up of 13 amino acids. Per germline, CDR1 SGHVS and CDR2 FQNEAQ. V shed 5 bases and J shed 6 bases, with 11 bases lying between them. The CDR3: CASSPSNIQPQHF. The CDR3 nucleotides read TGTGCCAGCAGCCCTTCCAACATTCAGCCCCAGCATTTT.

This chain connects TRBV7-3 to TRBJ2-5; 7 bases map to TRBD2. CDR1 and CDR2 from the germline V gene are SGHTA and FQGTGA. CDR3 length equals 15 residues. V shed 3 bases and J 2 bases; nucleotides not matched to a gene: 6. DNA for the CDR3: TGTGCCAGCAGCTTCTCCCTAGCGGATCAAGAGACCCAGTACTTC. This encodes CASSFSLADQETQYF.

This clone has only one observation. The J gene is TRBJ2-5, the V gene TRBV29-1; possibly TRBD1 for D (5 bases). The germline V and J ends were trimmed by 4 bases and 1 base, with 10 bases remaining between them. This CDR3 has 13 residues. Germline V gives CDR1 SQVTM, CDR2 ANQGSEA. The CDR3 here is CSVGLDIQETQYF. In DNA form, the CDR3 reads TGCAGCGTTGGGCTGGACATCCAAGAGACCCAGTACTTC.

This chain joins TRBV30 and TRBJ1-4, with 10 bases identical to TRBD1. J gave up 4 bases and V 7 bases, and 6 bases lay outside the gene matches. This CDR3 comprises 14 residues. From germline, CDR1 is GTSNPN and CDR2 SVGIG (reference sequence). The CDR3 coding sequence is TGTGCCTTTAGCCGGGACAGGGGTAATGAAAAACTGTTTTTT. Translating gives CAFSRDRGNEKLFF.

The chain links TRBV5-1 to TRBJ1-5; possible D gene TRBD1, 5 bases. The length of the CDR3 is 19 residues. Trimming left V 3 bases short and J 1 base short, with 23 bases between. Germline CDR1 is SGHRS and CDR2 is YFSETQ. This CDR3 is CASSSPRQCYILSNQPQHF. Here the CDR3 DNA reads TGCGCCAGCAGCTCGCCCCGACAGTGCTATATCCTAAGCAATCAGCCCCAGCATTTT.

The J gene is TRBJ2-7, the V gene TRBV11-2; 7 nucleotides line up with TRBD2. The V gene's germline CDR1 is SGHAT and CDR2 FQNNGV. The CDR3 extends over 17 amino acids. V was clipped by 8 bases and J by 3 bases; unmatched bases: 19. This chain's CDR3 is CASSRVGGRRVNYEQYF. CDR3 coding DNA: TGTGCCAGCTCCAGGGTCGGGGGGAGGCGGGTCAACTACGAGCAGTACTTC.

V is TRBV3-1 (or the pseudogene TRBV3-2) and J is TRBJ1-4; D may be TRBD1 (5 bases). CDR3 length equals 15 residues. Germline lookup yields CDR1 LGHDT and CDR2 YNNKEL (reference sequence). V was shortened by 3 bases and J by 7 bases, with 15 bases between the two germline ends. Written as DNA, the CDR3 is TGTGCCAGCAGCCATCGGGGAAGCGGGGGTGAAAAACTGTTTTTT. It is translated as CASSHRGSGGEKLFF.

V is TRBV19 and J is TRBJ2-3; the match to TRBD2 covers 12 bases. Germline V gene lookup returns CDR1 LNHDA and CDR2 SQIVND (reference sequence). V gave up 5 bases and J gave up 3 bases; unmatched junction bases: 6. CDR3 length equals 16 residues. CDR3 residues: CASSPQGTSGTDTQYF. The CDR3 bases are TGTGCCAGTAGTCCACAAGGGACTAGCGGGACAGATACGCAGTATTTT.

In its sample, this clone was seen a few times. This chain links TRBV28 with TRBJ1-1; 7 bases align to TRBD1. The CDR3 is 14 amino acids. Per germline, CDR1 MDHEN and CDR2 SYDVKM. The V gene end was trimmed by 6 bases and the J gene end by 7 bases; junction bases not matched to a gene: 11. The CDR3 DNA sequence: TGTGCCAGCAGCCCGGGGCAGGGGGGCCGTGAAGCTTTCTTT. Translation gives CASSPGQGGREAFF.

The chain carries TRBV2 and TRBJ1-2; D gene ambiguous. The CDR3 has 13 amino acids. Germline CDR1 is SNHLY and CDR2 is FYNNEI. Trimming left V 6 bases short and J 4 bases short, with 12 bases between. CDR3 sequence reads: CASSPGLGYGYTF. The CDR3 nucleotides are TGTGCCAGCAGCCCAGGCCTCGGCTATGGCTACACCTTC.

The chain has TRBV28 and TRBJ1-2; 8 bases line up with TRBD1. This CDR3 comprises 16 residues. CDR1 MDHEN and CDR2 SYDVKM come from the germline V gene. The trim removed 6 bases at V and 2 bases at J, leaving 11 bases unmatched. The CDR3 reads CASSEIDRGLNYGYTF. DNA for the CDR3: TGTGCCAGCAGCGAAATAGACAGGGGTTTAAACTATGGCTACACCTTC.

The chain is built from TRBV7-2 and TRBJ1-2; no firm D call. V lost 3 bases and J lost 2, with 10 bases in between. CDR3 size: 14 residues. Germline V lookup: CDR1 SGHTA, CDR2 FQGNSA. CDR3 sequence reads: CASSLDPGNYGYTF. The CDR3 DNA sequence: TGTGCCAGCAGCTTGGACCCGGGAAACTATGGCTACACCTTC. Full variable domain (outside the CDR3, taken from reference TRBV7-2 and TRBJ1-2): GAGVSQSPSNKVTEKGKDVELRCDPISGHTALYWYRQSLGQGLEFLIYFQGNSAPDKSGLPSDRFSAERTGGSVSTLTIQRTQQEDSAVYLCASSLDPGNYGYTFGSGTRLTVV.

The chain links TRBV23-1 to TRBJ1-2; D perhaps matches TRBD1 (5 bases). TRBV23-1 is placed among ORFs of uncertain function. Between the trimmed V and J ends, which lost 0 bases and 8 bases, there was a span of 19 bases. CDR3 size: 16 residues. This CDR3 is CASSQSGVDGGAGYTF. DNA of the CDR3: TGCGCCAGCAGTCAATCGGGGGTAGACGGCGGGGCCGGCTACACCTTC.

This chain links TRBV5-4 with TRBJ1-2; TRBD1 agrees at 8 bases. Per the germline V gene, CDR1 is SGHNT and CDR2 is YYREEE (reference sequence). After removal of 2 bases from V and 4 bases from J, the junction contained 7 bases not matched to a gene. The CDR3 consists of 15 residues. The CDR3 DNA sequence: TGTGCCAGCAGCTTCGGACAGGGATCTATCTATGGCTACACCTTC. It encodes CASSFGQGSIYGYTF.

The table lists this clone with a few counts. The rearrangement joins TRBV3-1 (or the pseudogene TRBV3-2) to TRBJ2-2; D is unresolved. The germline V gene encodes CDR1 LGHDT and CDR2 YNNKEL (reference sequence). V was cut by 4 bases and J by 2 bases, with 5 bases left in between. This CDR3 has 13 amino acids. As DNA, the CDR3 is TGTGCCAGCAGCCTACATAACACCGGGGAGCTGTTTTTT. Its protein product is CASSLHNTGELFF.